The rows below give T cell receptor beta chains drawn from one sample of a study of blood T cell repertoires in COVID-19. Generated by immunoSEQ multiplex PCR, the TCRdb table keeps only in-frame clones and is missing some. The repertoire holds 200,000 or so clones, around 80% seen once, with 5.5% in the top ten. Sample: peripheral blood. Source of these receptors: a woman between 65 and 79 years old with acute or convalescent COVID-19. Each CDR3 is given with its conserved first and last residue. D genes are given only for firm matches. Size values are once, few and many counts, or a class for expanded clones, and some rows have none.

>NA|TRBV20-1|TRBJ1-1|NA
CSARGGTEAFF
TGCAGTGCTAGGGGGGGCACTGAAGCTTTCTTT
>NA|TRBV6-6|TRBJ1-4|NA
CASSYEGLSSEKLFF
TGTGCCAGCAGTTACGAGGGACTCTCGAGTGAAAAACTGTTTTTT
>once|TRBV28|TRBJ2-5|TRBD2
CASSLWGGGAGGQETQYF
TGTGCCAGCAGTTTATGGGGTGGGGGAGCGGGAGGACAAGAGACCCAGTACTTC
>NA|TRBV5-4|TRBJ2-2|NA
CASGRTGPGELFF
TGTGCCAGCGGGAGGACCGGGCCCGGGGAGCTGTTTTTT
>once|TRBV6-5|TRBJ1-1|NA
CASSPLQGLSTEAFF
TGTGCCAGCAGTCCCTTACAGGGATTGAGCACTGAAGCTTTCTTT
>NA|TRBV3-1/TRBV3-2|TRBJ1-5|NA
CASSQGGDSRQHF
TGTGCCAGCAGCCAAGGGGGCGACTCCCGGCAGCATTTT
>NA|TRBV2|TRBJ2-1|TRBD2
CASSERASGTGDREQFF
TGTGCCAGCAGTGAGCGGGCTAGCGGGACTGGAGATCGTGAGCAGTTCTTC
>NA|TRBV18|TRBJ1-1|TRBD1
CASSRDRDTEAFF
TGTGCCAGCTCACGGGACAGGGACACTGAAGCTTTCTTT
>NA|TRBV9|TRBJ2-5|TRBD1
CASSNRDRGFSETQYF
TGTGCCAGCAGCAACCGGGACAGGGGATTTTCGGAGACCCAGTACTTC
>NA|TRBV6-5|TRBJ2-7|TRBD2
CASRTSSGGYEQYF
TGTGCCAGCAGGACTTCTAGCGGGGGGTACGAGCAGTACTTC
>NA|TRBV2|TRBJ1-4|TRBD1
CASSTGTGIEKLFF
TGTGCCAGCAGTACCGGGACAGGGATCGAAAAACTGTTTTTT
>once|TRBV30|TRBJ1-1|NA
CAWRTQLNTEAFF
TGTGCCTGGAGAACACAGCTGAACACTGAAGCTTTCTTT
>NA|TRBV11-2|TRBJ2-7|NA
CASSLVAFRGQYF
TGTGCCAGCAGCTTAGTTGCGTTTCGGGGACAGTACTTC
>NA|TRBV6-5|TRBJ1-1|TRBD1
CASSPTGVNTEAFF
TGTGCCAGCAGTCCGACAGGGGTGAACACTGAAGCTTTCTTT
>NA|TRBV2|TRBJ2-5|TRBD2
CASSGGTSVQETQYF
TGTGCCAGCAGTGGGGGGACTAGCGTACAAGAGACCCAGTACTTC
>NA|TRBV7-6|TRBJ2-5|TRBD2
CASSFWGGAQETQYF
TGTGCCAGCAGCTTCTGGGGAGGGGCACAAGAGACCCAGTACTTC
>NA|TRBV28|TRBJ2-7|NA
CASSFLSYEQYF
TGTGCCAGCAGTTTTCTGTCTTACGAGCAGTACTTC
>NA|TRBV4-1|TRBJ1-6|NA
CASSQAKGLGNSPLHF
TGCGCCAGCAGCCAAGCCAAGGGACTGGGGAATTCACCCCTCCACTTT
>NA|TRBV5-4|TRBJ2-1|TRBD1
CASSTGQSSYNEQFF
TGTGCCAGCAGCACGGGACAGAGCTCCTACAATGAGCAGTTCTTC
>NA|TRBV3-1/TRBV3-2|TRBJ2-2|TRBD1
CASSQGGTGAGTGELFF
TGTGCCAGCAGCCAAGGCGGGACAGGGGCTGGCACCGGGGAGCTGTTTTTT
>NA|TRBV6-6|TRBJ2-7|TRBD2
CASSYVAGGVEQYF
TGTGCCAGCAGTTACGTAGCGGGAGGTGTCGAGCAGTACTTC
>NA|TRBV28|TRBJ1-2|TRBD1
CASSLQGFNYGYTF
TGTGCCAGCAGTCTACAGGGGTTTAACTATGGCTACACCTTC
>NA|TRBV19|TRBJ2-4|TRBD2
CASSIGLAGAKNIQYF
TGTGCCAGTAGTATCGGCCTAGCGGGAGCCAAAAACATTCAGTACTTC
>NA|TRBV10-3|TRBJ1-1|TRBD1
CAISEPGTGAFTEAFF
TGTGCCATCAGTGAGCCCGGGACAGGGGCTTTCACTGAAGCTTTCTTT
>NA|TRBV7-9|TRBJ1-2|TRBD1
CASSETGANYGYTF
TGTGCCAGCAGCGAGACAGGGGCGAACTATGGCTACACCTTC
>once|TRBV7-9|TRBJ2-7|TRBD2
CATAGGAGAFYEQYF
TGTGCCACCGCGGGAGGGGCGGGAGCTTTTTACGAGCAGTACTTC
>NA|TRBV7-2|TRBJ1-1|TRBD1
CASNPDRGTEAFF
TGTGCCAGCAACCCCGACAGGGGCACTGAAGCTTTCTTT
>NA|TRBV5-1|TRBJ2-3|NA
CASSLAGRLSTDTQYF
TGCGCCAGCAGCTTGGCCGGGAGACTCAGCACAGATACGCAGTATTTT
>NA|TRBV6-5|TRBJ2-7|TRBD2
CASNLSGSGDEQYF
TGTGCCAGCAACTTAAGCGGGAGTGGGGACGAGCAGTACTTC
>NA|TRBV5-1|TRBJ1-2|NA
CASSLQGDAGYTF
TGCGCCAGCAGCTTACAGGGTGACGCTGGCTACACCTTC
>once|TRBV27|TRBJ1-1|TRBD1
CASSQMGQGDTEAFF
TGTGCCAGCAGCCAGATGGGACAGGGCGACACTGAAGCTTTCTTT
>NA|TRBV19|TRBJ1-4|NA
CASRYAGPGVNEKLFF
TGTGCCAGTAGATATGCCGGTCCGGGAGTTAATGAAAAACTGTTTTTT
>NA|TRBV6-5|TRBJ2-5|NA
CASSYSPETQYF
TGTGCCAGCAGTTACTCCCCGGAGACCCAGTACTTC
>NA|TRBV15|TRBJ1-5|TRBD1
CATSRDPGTAYSNQPQHF
TGTGCCACCAGCAGAGATCCAGGGACAGCTTATAGCAATCAGCCCCAGCATTTT
>NA|TRBV7-9|TRBJ1-4|TRBD1
CASSWGTGGDEKLFF
TGTGCCAGCAGCTGGGGGACAGGGGGAGATGAAAAACTGTTTTTT
>few|TRBV10-1|TRBJ2-7|TRBD2
CASSSGTSGNEQYF
TGCGCCAGCAGTTCCGGGACTAGCGGGAACGAGCAGTACTTC
>once|TRBV6-1|TRBJ1-3|NA
CASLFGSGNTIYF
TGTGCCAGCCTCTTCGGCTCTGGAAACACCATATATTTT
>NA|TRBV10-3|TRBJ1-1|NA
CAISVRGTEAFF
TGTGCCATCAGTGTACGGGGAACTGAAGCTTTCTTT
>once|TRBV18|TRBJ2-1|TRBD2
CASSPLTSGDNEQFF
TGTGCCAGCTCACCCTTGACTAGCGGCGACAATGAGCAGTTCTTC
>NA|TRBV7-9|TRBJ2-3|NA
CASSLAGLITDTQYF
TGTGCCAGCAGCTTAGCGGGACTGATCACAGATACGCAGTATTTT
>NA|TRBV29-1|TRBJ2-5|TRBD2
CSVGEGSTYQETQYF
TGCAGCGTTGGGGAGGGCTCTACGTACCAAGAGACCCAGTACTTC
>NA|TRBV7-2|TRBJ2-7|TRBD2
CASSGTSGSVQYF
TGTGCCAGCAGCGGGACTAGCGGGAGTGTGCAGTACTTC
>NA|TRBV6-5|TRBJ2-3|TRBD2
CASRGLAVDTQYF
TGTGCCAGCAGGGGACTAGCGGTTGATACGCAGTATTTT
>NA|TRBV30|TRBJ2-3|TRBD1
CAWGMDRGRMTDTQYF
TGTGCCTGGGGAATGGACAGGGGGCGGATGACAGATACGCAGTATTTT
>NA|TRBV19|TRBJ1-1|NA
CASSIVGGGQTEAFF
TGTGCCAGTAGTATAGTCGGGGGGGGCCAGACTGAAGCTTTCTTT
>NA|TRBV20-1|TRBJ2-1|TRBD2
CSAGTTNEQFF
TGCAGTGCTGGGACTACCAATGAGCAGTTCTTC
>NA|TRBV5-1|TRBJ1-1|NA
CASSLSAGQDTEAFF
TGCGCCAGCAGCTTGAGCGCAGGGCAGGACACTGAAGCTTTCTTT
>NA|TRBV28|TRBJ2-7|TRBD1
CASTRTGGSYEQYF
TGTGCCAGCACCCGGACAGGGGGTTCCTACGAGCAGTACTTC
>once|TRBV24-1|TRBJ2-5|TRBD1
CATSDPGQGLQETQYF
TGTGCCACCAGTGACCCGGGACAGGGGCTCCAAGAGACCCAGTACTTC
>NA|TRBV12-5|TRBJ1-2|TRBD1
CASGLGTGPKGYTF
TGTGCTAGTGGTTTGGGGACAGGTCCAAAAGGCTACACCTTC
>NA|TRBV19|TRBJ1-3|NA
CASIQTSGNTIYF
TGTGCCAGTATCCAGACAAGTGGAAACACCATATATTTT